These T cell receptor beta chains were read from a single sample in a study of CD8 T cells in Susac syndrome. TCRdb called the immunoSEQ multiplex PCR reads again in MiXCR, with one record for every CDR3 protein. This repertoire shows some 100,000 distinct CDR3 sequences, approximately 93% found once; its top ten account for 0.093%. Material for sequencing was CD4+ T cells from PBMCs. These receptors all stem from a human donor with multiple sclerosis. Each CDR3 is given with its conserved first and last residue. Fields, in order: V gene, clone size, D gene, J gene, CDR3 DNA, CDR3 protein. The D gene is left open where the match is weak. Only some rows state a clone size, as once, few, many or a class for expanded clones.

v_call: TRBV5-1
clone_size: once
d_call: TRBD1
j_call: TRBJ1-1
cdr3_nt: TGCGCCAGTACTTTCCAGGGGGAGACTGAAGCTTTCTTT
cdr3_aa: CASTFQGETEAFF

v_call: TRBV4-2
clone_size: once
d_call: .
j_call: TRBJ1-1
cdr3_nt: TGTGCCAGCAGCCAAGAAGGGGGTATCATGAACACTGAAGCTTTCTTT
cdr3_aa: CASSQEGGIMNTEAFF

v_call: TRBV6-5
clone_size: .
d_call: TRBD2
j_call: TRBJ2-1
cdr3_nt: TGTGCCAGCAGTTCACCACGGAGCGGGGGGTCCGCGGCGAATGAGCAGTTCTTC
cdr3_aa: CASSSPRSGGSAANEQFF

v_call: TRBV5-6
clone_size: once
d_call: .
j_call: TRBJ1-2
cdr3_nt: TGTGCCAGCAGCTCCCCCGGGGGAAACTATGGCTACACCTTC
cdr3_aa: CASSSPGGNYGYTF

v_call: TRBV6-1
clone_size: .
d_call: TRBD2
j_call: TRBJ2-7
cdr3_nt: TGTGCCAGCAGTGGGTTACTAGCGGGGGGGCCCGGCCTATACTACGAGCAGTACTTC
cdr3_aa: CASSGLLAGGPGLYYEQYF

v_call: TRBV6-2/TRBV6-3
clone_size: .
d_call: .
j_call: TRBJ2-6
cdr3_nt: TGTGCCAGCAGTTCCCCCCCGGGGCGAAGACCCCGCTCTGGGGCCAACGTCCTGACTTTC
cdr3_aa: CASSSPPGRRPRSGANVLTF

v_call: TRBV12-3/TRBV12-4
clone_size: .
d_call: TRBD1
j_call: TRBJ2-5
cdr3_nt: TGTGCCAGCAGTTCCGGGACAGGGGTTTTTCTGGAGACCCAGTACTTC
cdr3_aa: CASSSGTGVFLETQYF

v_call: TRBV15
clone_size: .
d_call: .
j_call: TRBJ1-5
cdr3_nt: TGTGCCACCAGCACCCGCCAGGGTAGTCAGCCCCAGCATTTT
cdr3_aa: CATSTRQGSQPQHF

v_call: TRBV6-5
clone_size: .
d_call: .
j_call: TRBJ1-5
cdr3_nt: TGTGCCAGCGGACGGGGGCCCAATCAGCCCCAGCATTTT
cdr3_aa: CASGRGPNQPQHF

v_call: TRBV6-6
clone_size: .
d_call: TRBD1
j_call: TRBJ1-5
cdr3_nt: TGTGCCAGCAGTTACACCGGGACAGACACTGATCAGCCCCAGCATTTT
cdr3_aa: CASSYTGTDTDQPQHF

v_call: TRBV29-1
clone_size: .
d_call: TRBD1
j_call: TRBJ2-5
cdr3_nt: TGCAGCGCCCGGACAGGGTGGCAAGAGACCCAGTACTTC
cdr3_aa: CSARTGWQETQYF

v_call: TRBV3-1
clone_size: .
d_call: .
j_call: TRBJ1-5
cdr3_nt: TGTGCCAGCAGCCAAGGTGGGGGGAACAATCAGCCCCAGCATTTT
cdr3_aa: CASSQGGGNNQPQHF

v_call: TRBV5-1
clone_size: .
d_call: TRBD1
j_call: TRBJ1-4
cdr3_nt: TGCGCCAGCAGCCTGGGGGACAGGGGGCCAACGTTGAATGAAAAACTGTTTTTT
cdr3_aa: CASSLGDRGPTLNEKLFF

v_call: TRBV6-6
clone_size: .
d_call: .
j_call: TRBJ2-7
cdr3_nt: TGTGCCAGCAGTCGAACAGGGAATAGCCTCTACGAGCAGTACTTC
cdr3_aa: CASSRTGNSLYEQYF

v_call: TRBV7-9
clone_size: .
d_call: .
j_call: TRBJ1-5
cdr3_nt: TGTGCCAGCAGCTTAGCTTCGGGGGGAAGCAATCAGCCCCAGCATTTT
cdr3_aa: CASSLASGGSNQPQHF

v_call: TRBV10-2
clone_size: .
d_call: .
j_call: TRBJ1-2
cdr3_nt: TGCGCCAGCAGTGAGTCGCAGAATGGCTACACCTTC
cdr3_aa: CASSESQNGYTF

v_call: TRBV4-1
clone_size: .
d_call: TRBD1
j_call: TRBJ2-7
cdr3_nt: TGCGCCAGCAGCGCCCAAGCGGAGACAGGGGGCTACGAGCAGTACTTC
cdr3_aa: CASSAQAETGGYEQYF

v_call: TRBV18
clone_size: .
d_call: TRBD1
j_call: TRBJ1-1
cdr3_nt: TGTGCCAGCTCACCACGCTTTGTATGGGACAGGGGGAACACTGAAGCTTTCTTT
cdr3_aa: CASSPRFVWDRGNTEAFF

v_call: TRBV3-1
clone_size: .
d_call: .
j_call: TRBJ2-7
cdr3_nt: TGTGCCAGCAGCCAAGATATGAGGGCCCAGTACTTC
cdr3_aa: CASSQDMRAQYF

v_call: TRBV3-1
clone_size: .
d_call: TRBD2
j_call: TRBJ2-7
cdr3_nt: TGTGCCAGCAGGGGCGGGGGGACCTACGAGCAGTACTTC
cdr3_aa: CASRGGGTYEQYF

v_call: TRBV5-1
clone_size: .
d_call: .
j_call: TRBJ2-5
cdr3_nt: TGCGCCAGCAGCTTGGAGGGGTTGGGGGAGACCCAGTACTTC
cdr3_aa: CASSLEGLGETQYF

v_call: TRBV2
clone_size: .
d_call: .
j_call: TRBJ2-5
cdr3_nt: TGTGCCAGCAGCGATCCCCTGGAGACCCAGTACTTC
cdr3_aa: CASSDPLETQYF

v_call: TRBV7-6
clone_size: once
d_call: TRBD2
j_call: TRBJ2-1
cdr3_nt: TGTGCCAGCAGCTTACAAATAGCGGGGTTTCAGTTCTTC
cdr3_aa: CASSLQIAGFQFF

v_call: TRBV6-5
clone_size: .
d_call: .
j_call: TRBJ1-6
cdr3_nt: TGTGCCAGCAGTCCTCTATTTCCCCCGAGGGCACCCCTCCACTTT
cdr3_aa: CASSPLFPPRAPLHF

v_call: TRBV19
clone_size: .
d_call: .
j_call: TRBJ2-6
cdr3_nt: TGTGCCAGTAACAGGGCTGCCTCTGGGGCCAACGTCCTGACTTTC
cdr3_aa: CASNRAASGANVLTF

v_call: TRBV6-6
clone_size: .
d_call: .
j_call: TRBJ2-7
cdr3_nt: TGTGCCAGCGGTCTACTCAACGAGCAGTACTTC
cdr3_aa: CASGLLNEQYF

v_call: TRBV29-1
clone_size: .
d_call: .
j_call: TRBJ2-3
cdr3_nt: TGCAGCGTGAGGGGAGGAGATACGCAGTATTTT
cdr3_aa: CSVRGGDTQYF

v_call: TRBV10-3
clone_size: .
d_call: .
j_call: TRBJ1-5
cdr3_nt: TGTGCCATCACGGAAGGATTCAATCAGCCCCAGCATTTT
cdr3_aa: CAITEGFNQPQHF

v_call: TRBV7-2
clone_size: few
d_call: TRBD2
j_call: TRBJ2-3
cdr3_nt: TGTGCCAGCAGCCTGAGCGGGGGGCCCGATACGCAGTATTTT
cdr3_aa: CASSLSGGPDTQYF

v_call: TRBV20-1
clone_size: .
d_call: .
j_call: TRBJ1-3
cdr3_nt: TGCAGTGCTAGGGAAACGGCTGGAAACACCATATATTTT
cdr3_aa: CSARETAGNTIYF

v_call: TRBV7-3
clone_size: few
d_call: .
j_call: TRBJ1-2
cdr3_nt: TGTGCCAGCAGCTCAGATAACTATGGCTACACCTTC
cdr3_aa: CASSSDNYGYTF

v_call: TRBV9
clone_size: .
d_call: .
j_call: TRBJ2-2
cdr3_nt: TGTGCCAGCAGCGCGACGCATGGGACCGGGGAGCTGTTTTTT
cdr3_aa: CASSATHGTGELFF

v_call: TRBV7-2
clone_size: .
d_call: TRBD2
j_call: TRBJ2-5
cdr3_nt: TGTGCCAGCAGACGATCTAGCGGGGGACAAGAGACCCAGTACTTC
cdr3_aa: CASRRSSGGQETQYF

v_call: TRBV2
clone_size: .
d_call: TRBD1
j_call: TRBJ2-1
cdr3_nt: TGTGCCAGCAGGGGGACAGGGGCGTTGTACAATGAGCAGTTCTTC
cdr3_aa: CASRGTGALYNEQFF

v_call: TRBV5-6
clone_size: .
d_call: .
j_call: TRBJ2-1
cdr3_nt: TGTGCCAGCAGCTTGGTAACCATGGATCCTTCCTACAATGAGCAGTTCTTC
cdr3_aa: CASSLVTMDPSYNEQFF

v_call: TRBV2
clone_size: .
d_call: .
j_call: TRBJ1-2
cdr3_nt: TGTGCCAGCCCACCGGCCGGAGTTGGGGGCAGAATTACTGGCTACACCTTC
cdr3_aa: CASPPAGVGGRITGYTF

v_call: TRBV20-1
clone_size: .
d_call: TRBD1
j_call: TRBJ2-2
cdr3_nt: TGCAGTGCTTCGAGACAGGGGAAGCACACCGGGGAGCTGTTTTTT
cdr3_aa: CSASRQGKHTGELFF

v_call: TRBV9
clone_size: once
d_call: TRBD2
j_call: TRBJ2-1
cdr3_nt: TGTGCCAGCAGCGTTACTAAAGGACTAGCTTACAATGAGCAGTTCTTC
cdr3_aa: CASSVTKGLAYNEQFF

v_call: TRBV6-5
clone_size: .
d_call: .
j_call: TRBJ1-1
cdr3_nt: TGTGCCAGCAGTTACCACGACCCCTTGAACACTGAAGCTTTCTTT
cdr3_aa: CASSYHDPLNTEAFF

v_call: TRBV12-3/TRBV12-4
clone_size: .
d_call: .
j_call: TRBJ2-7
cdr3_nt: TGTGCCAGCAGAGCACTGAGCTCCTACGAGCAGTACTTC
cdr3_aa: CASRALSSYEQYF

v_call: TRBV2
clone_size: .
d_call: .
j_call: TRBJ2-2
cdr3_nt: TGTGCCAGCAGTGGTACCTTCACCGGGGAGCTGTTTTTT
cdr3_aa: CASSGTFTGELFF

v_call: TRBV4-1
clone_size: .
d_call: .
j_call: TRBJ1-2
cdr3_nt: TGCGCCAGCAGCCAAGCCAGGGCCTATGGCTACACCTTC
cdr3_aa: CASSQARAYGYTF

v_call: TRBV3-1
clone_size: .
d_call: .
j_call: TRBJ2-2
cdr3_nt: TGTGCCAGCAGCGGGGGGGCAGGACCTAACACCGGGGAGCTGTTTTTT
cdr3_aa: CASSGGAGPNTGELFF

v_call: TRBV6-5
clone_size: .
d_call: TRBD1
j_call: TRBJ1-6
cdr3_nt: TGTGCCAGCAGTTACGTGGCAGGGGGTATGTCACCCCTCCACTTT
cdr3_aa: CASSYVAGGMSPLHF

v_call: TRBV5-1
clone_size: .
d_call: TRBD1
j_call: TRBJ1-1
cdr3_nt: TGCGCCAGCAGCGTTGCCACCGACAGGGCTGAAGCTTTCTTT
cdr3_aa: CASSVATDRAEAFF

v_call: TRBV29-1
clone_size: few
d_call: .
j_call: TRBJ1-2
cdr3_nt: TGCAGCGTTGAAGGGGGCAGCAGAAACTATGGCTACACCTTC
cdr3_aa: CSVEGGSRNYGYTF

v_call: TRBV30
clone_size: .
d_call: .
j_call: TRBJ2-7
cdr3_nt: TGTGCCTGGAGTATGTCACGATCCGGCGAGCAGTACTTC
cdr3_aa: CAWSMSRSGEQYF

v_call: TRBV14
clone_size: .
d_call: .
j_call: TRBJ1-6
cdr3_nt: TGTGCCAGCAGCTCACCGGGATCGTATAATTCACCCCTCCACTTT
cdr3_aa: CASSSPGSYNSPLHF

v_call: TRBV7-9
clone_size: .
d_call: .
j_call: TRBJ2-3
cdr3_nt: TGTGCCAGCAGCTTATCATCCCATACGCAGTATTTT
cdr3_aa: CASSLSSHTQYF

v_call: TRBV3-1
clone_size: .
d_call: TRBD1
j_call: TRBJ1-6
cdr3_nt: TGTGCCAGCAGCCGAACGGGACAGGGGAATTCACCCCTCCACTTT
cdr3_aa: CASSRTGQGNSPLHF

v_call: TRBV7-9
clone_size: .
d_call: TRBD1
j_call: TRBJ1-1
cdr3_nt: TGTGCCAGCAGCCTCTACAGGGGGCAGGACACTGAAGCTTTCTTT
cdr3_aa: CASSLYRGQDTEAFF